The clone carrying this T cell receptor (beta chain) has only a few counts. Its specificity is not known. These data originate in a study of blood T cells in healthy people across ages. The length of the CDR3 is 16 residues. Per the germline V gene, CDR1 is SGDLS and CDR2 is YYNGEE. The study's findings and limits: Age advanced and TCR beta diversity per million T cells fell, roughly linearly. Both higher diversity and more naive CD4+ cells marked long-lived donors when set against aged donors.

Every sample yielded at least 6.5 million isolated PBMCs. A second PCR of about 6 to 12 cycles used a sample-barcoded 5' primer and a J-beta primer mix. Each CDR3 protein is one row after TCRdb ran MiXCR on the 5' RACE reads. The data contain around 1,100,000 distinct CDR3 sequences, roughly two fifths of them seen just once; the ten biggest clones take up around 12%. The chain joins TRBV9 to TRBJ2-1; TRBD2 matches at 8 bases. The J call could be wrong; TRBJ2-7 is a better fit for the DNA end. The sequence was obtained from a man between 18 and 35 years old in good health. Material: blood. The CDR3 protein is CASSPRVAGSYNEQYF. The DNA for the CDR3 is TGTGCCAGCAGCCCCCGGGTAGCGGGGTCCTACAATGAGCAGTACTTC.